Reported below is one TCR beta chain. This sample is part of a study of blood T cell repertoires in COVID-19. Across the study: Specimens from acute and convalescent COVID-19 originated in the United States, Italy and Spain. T cells, B-cell-depleted T cells, or PBMCs provided the cDNA or gDNA that served as material.

As originally analysed: Estimation of nucleated cell counts relied on the amplification of reference gene primers. Method: immunoSEQ multiplex PCR; TCRdb's copy keeps in-frame clones and lacks some. That table gives V, J and clone size, and the DNA gave D and trimming. The data contain approximately 92,000 clones, 86% of them seen just once; the ten biggest clones take up 10% to 15%. This CDR3 contains 14 residues. V lost 3 bases, J lost 4 bases, and 12 bases lay in between. Germline loops: CDR1 SGHRS, CDR2 YFSETQ. Sequenced material: peripheral blood. The TCR comes from a woman aged 55-70 years in a cohort sampled during active or convalescent COVID-19. The rearrangement links TRBV5-1 to TRBJ2-3, with D possibly being TRBD1 (6 bases). The CDR3, as DNA: TGCGCCAGCAGCTATGGACAGAGAGCAGATACGCAGTATTTT. This translates into CASSYGQRADTQYF.